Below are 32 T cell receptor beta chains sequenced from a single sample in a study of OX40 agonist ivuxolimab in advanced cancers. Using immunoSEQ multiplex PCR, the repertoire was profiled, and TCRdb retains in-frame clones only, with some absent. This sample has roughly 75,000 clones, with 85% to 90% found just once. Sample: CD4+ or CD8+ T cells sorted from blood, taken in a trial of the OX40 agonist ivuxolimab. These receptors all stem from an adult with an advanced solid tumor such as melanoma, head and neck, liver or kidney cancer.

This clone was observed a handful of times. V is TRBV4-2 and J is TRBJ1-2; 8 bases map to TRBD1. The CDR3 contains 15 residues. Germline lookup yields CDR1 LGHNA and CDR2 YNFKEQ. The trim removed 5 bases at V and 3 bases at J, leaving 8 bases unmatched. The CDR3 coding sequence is TGTGCCAGCAGCAGTCAGACAGGGGATTACTATGGCTACACCTTC. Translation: CASSSQTGDYYGYTF.

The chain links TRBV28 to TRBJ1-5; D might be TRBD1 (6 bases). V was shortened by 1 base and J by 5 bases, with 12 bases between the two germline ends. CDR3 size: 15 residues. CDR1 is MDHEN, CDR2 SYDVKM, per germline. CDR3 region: CASSLFGGGYQPQHF. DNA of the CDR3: TGTGCCAGCAGTTTATTTGGTGGGGGCTATCAGCCCCAGCATTTT.

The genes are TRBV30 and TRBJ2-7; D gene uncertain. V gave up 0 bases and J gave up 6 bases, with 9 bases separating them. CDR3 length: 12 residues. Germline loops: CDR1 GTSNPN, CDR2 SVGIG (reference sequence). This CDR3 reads CAWSVGLREQYF. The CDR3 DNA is TGTGCCTGGAGTGTAGGGTTGCGCGAGCAGTACTTC.

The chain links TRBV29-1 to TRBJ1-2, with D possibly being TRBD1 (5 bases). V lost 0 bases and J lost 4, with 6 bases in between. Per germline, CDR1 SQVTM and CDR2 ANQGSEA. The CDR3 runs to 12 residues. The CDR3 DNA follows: TGCAGCGTTGAAGAGGGGCCCTATGGCTACACCTTC. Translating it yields CSVEEGPYGYTF.

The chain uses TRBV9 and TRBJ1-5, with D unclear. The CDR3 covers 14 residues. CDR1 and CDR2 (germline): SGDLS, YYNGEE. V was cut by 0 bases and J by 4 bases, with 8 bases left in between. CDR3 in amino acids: CASSVESVNQPQHF. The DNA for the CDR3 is TGTGCCAGCAGCGTAGAGAGCGTAAATCAGCCCCAGCATTTT.

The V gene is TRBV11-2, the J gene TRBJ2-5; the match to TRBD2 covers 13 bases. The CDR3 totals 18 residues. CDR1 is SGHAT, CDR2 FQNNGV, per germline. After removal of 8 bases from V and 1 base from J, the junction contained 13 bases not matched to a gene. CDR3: CASFGGLAGQTPQETQYF. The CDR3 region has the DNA TGTGCCAGCTTCGGGGGACTAGCGGGACAGACCCCCCAAGAGACCCAGTACTTC.

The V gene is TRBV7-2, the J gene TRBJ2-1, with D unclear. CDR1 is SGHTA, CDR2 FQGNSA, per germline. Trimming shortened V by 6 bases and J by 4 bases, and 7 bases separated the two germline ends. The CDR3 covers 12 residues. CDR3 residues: CASSFGYNEQFF. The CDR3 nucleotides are TGTGCCAGCAGTTTCGGTTACAATGAGCAGTTCTTC.

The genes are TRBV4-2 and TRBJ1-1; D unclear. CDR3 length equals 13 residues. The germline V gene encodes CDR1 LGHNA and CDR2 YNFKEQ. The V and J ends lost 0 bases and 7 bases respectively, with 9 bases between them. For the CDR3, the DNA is TGTGCCAGCAGCCAAGAAGGGATGAGTGAAGCTTTCTTT. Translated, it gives CASSQEGMSEAFF.

CDR3: CASSYGARGPPYYGYTF. CDR3 DNA: TGTGCCAGCAGTTACGGGGCCCGCGGGCCCCCTTACTATGGCTACACCTTC. The chain couples TRBV27 to TRBJ1-2; weak D call: TRBD1 (5 bases). Germline CDR1 reads MNHEY; CDR2 reads SMNVEV (reference sequence). V shed 4 bases and J shed 3 bases, with 21 bases lying between them. This CDR3 comprises 17 residues.

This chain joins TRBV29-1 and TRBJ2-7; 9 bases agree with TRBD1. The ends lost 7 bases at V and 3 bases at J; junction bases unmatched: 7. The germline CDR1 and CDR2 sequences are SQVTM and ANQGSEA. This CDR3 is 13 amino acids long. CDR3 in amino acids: CSAGTGSDYEQYF. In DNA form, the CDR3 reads TGCAGCGCCGGGACAGGGAGTGACTACGAGCAGTACTTC.

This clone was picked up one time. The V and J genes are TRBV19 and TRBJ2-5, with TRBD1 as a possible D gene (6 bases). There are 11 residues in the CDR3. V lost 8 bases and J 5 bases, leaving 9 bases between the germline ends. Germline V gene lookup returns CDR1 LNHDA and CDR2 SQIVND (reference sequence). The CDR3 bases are TGTGCCAGTGCAGGGGTGGAGACCCAGTACTTC. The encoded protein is CASAGVETQYF.

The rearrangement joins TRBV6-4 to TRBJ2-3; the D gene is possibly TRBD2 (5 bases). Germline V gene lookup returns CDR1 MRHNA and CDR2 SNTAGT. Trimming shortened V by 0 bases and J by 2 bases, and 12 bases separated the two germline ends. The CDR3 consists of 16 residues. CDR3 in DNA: TGTGCCAGCAGTGACTCAATCTCCGGGGACACAGATACGCAGTATTTT. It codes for CASSDSISGDTDTQYF.

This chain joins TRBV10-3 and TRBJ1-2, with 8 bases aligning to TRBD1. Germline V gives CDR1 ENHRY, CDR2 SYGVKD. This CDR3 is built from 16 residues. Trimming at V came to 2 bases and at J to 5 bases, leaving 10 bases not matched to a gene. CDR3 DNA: TGTGCCATCAGTGAGCCGCCCGGACAGGGACTATATGGCTACACCTTC. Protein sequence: CAISEPPGQGLYGYTF.

CDR3 sequence: CASSVGWKAEPRGDGYTF. CDR3 in DNA: TGTGCCAGCAGCGTAGGTTGGAAGGCAGAGCCTCGCGGGGATGGCTACACCTTC. The V call is TRBV9, the J call TRBJ1-2; D gene ambiguous. The V gene's germline CDR1 is SGDLS and CDR2 YYNGEE. Trimming shortened V by 0 bases and J by 6 bases, and 24 bases separated the two germline ends. This CDR3 is 18 amino acids long. The entire variable domain, with the rest obtained from reference TRBV9 and TRBJ1-2, is as follows: DSGVTQTPKHLITATGQRVTLRCSPRSGDLSVYWYQQSLDQGLQFLIQYYNGEERAKGNILERFSAQQFPDLHSELNLSSLELGDSALYFCASSVGWKAEPRGDGYTFGSGTRLTVV.

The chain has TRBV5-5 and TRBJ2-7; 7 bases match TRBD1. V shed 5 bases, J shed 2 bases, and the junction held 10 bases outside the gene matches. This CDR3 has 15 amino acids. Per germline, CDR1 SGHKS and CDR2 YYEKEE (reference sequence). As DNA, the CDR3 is TGTGCCAGCAGTATTACAGGGGCCCTTACCTACGAGCAGTACTTC. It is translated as CASSITGALTYEQYF.

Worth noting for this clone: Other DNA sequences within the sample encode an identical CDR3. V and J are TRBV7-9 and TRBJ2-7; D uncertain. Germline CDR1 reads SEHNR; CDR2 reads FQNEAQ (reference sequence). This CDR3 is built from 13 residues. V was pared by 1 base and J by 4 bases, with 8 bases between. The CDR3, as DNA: TGTGCCAGCAGCTTAGGGGGTAATTACGAGCAGTACTTC. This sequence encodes CASSLGGNYEQYF.

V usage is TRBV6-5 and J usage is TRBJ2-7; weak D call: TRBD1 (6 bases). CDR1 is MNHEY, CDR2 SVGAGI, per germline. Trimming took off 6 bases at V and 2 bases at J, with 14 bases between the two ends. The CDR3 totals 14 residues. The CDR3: CASSRDTTTYEQYF. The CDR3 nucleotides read TGTGCCAGCAGCCGGGACACTACCACCTACGAGCAGTACTTC.

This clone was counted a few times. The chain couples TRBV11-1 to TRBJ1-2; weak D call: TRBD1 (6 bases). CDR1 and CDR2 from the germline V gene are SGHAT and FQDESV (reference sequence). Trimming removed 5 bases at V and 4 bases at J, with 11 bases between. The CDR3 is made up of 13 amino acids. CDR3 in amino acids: CASSHRASYGYTF. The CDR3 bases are TGTGCCAGCAGCCACAGGGCCTCCTATGGCTACACCTTC. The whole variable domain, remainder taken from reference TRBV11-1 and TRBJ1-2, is EAEVAQSPRYKITEKSQAVAFWCDPISGHATLYWYRQILGQGPELLVQFQDESVVDDSQLPKDRFSAERLKGVDSTLKIQPAELGDSAMYLCASSHRASYGYTFGSGTRLTVV.

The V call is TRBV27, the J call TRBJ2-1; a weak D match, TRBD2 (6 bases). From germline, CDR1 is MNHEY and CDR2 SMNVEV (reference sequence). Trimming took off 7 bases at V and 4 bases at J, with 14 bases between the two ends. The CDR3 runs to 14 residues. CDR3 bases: TGTGCCAGCAAGGTCGATAGCGGATACAATGAGCAGTTCTTC. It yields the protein CASKVDSGYNEQFF.

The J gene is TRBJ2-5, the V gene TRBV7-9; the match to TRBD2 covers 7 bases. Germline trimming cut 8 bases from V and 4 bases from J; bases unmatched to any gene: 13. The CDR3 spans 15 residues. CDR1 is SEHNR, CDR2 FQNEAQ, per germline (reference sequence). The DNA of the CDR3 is TGTGCCAGCCGGGCCCCCACTAGCGACCGAGAGACCCAGTACTTC. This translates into CASRAPTSDRETQYF.

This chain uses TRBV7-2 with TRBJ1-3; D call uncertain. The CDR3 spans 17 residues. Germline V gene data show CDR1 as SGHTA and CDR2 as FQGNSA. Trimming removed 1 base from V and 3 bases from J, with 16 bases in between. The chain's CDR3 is CASSLVLGSAYGNTIYF. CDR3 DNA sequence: TGTGCCAGCAGCTTAGTTCTGGGTAGCGCTTATGGAAACACCATATATTTT.

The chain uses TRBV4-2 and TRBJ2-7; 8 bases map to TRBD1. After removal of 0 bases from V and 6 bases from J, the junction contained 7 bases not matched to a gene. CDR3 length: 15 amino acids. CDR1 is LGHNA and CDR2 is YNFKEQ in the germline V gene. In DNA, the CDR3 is TGTGCCAGCAGCCAAGATCAGGGGGCAAGAAGCGAGCAGTACTTC. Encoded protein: CASSQDQGARSEQYF.

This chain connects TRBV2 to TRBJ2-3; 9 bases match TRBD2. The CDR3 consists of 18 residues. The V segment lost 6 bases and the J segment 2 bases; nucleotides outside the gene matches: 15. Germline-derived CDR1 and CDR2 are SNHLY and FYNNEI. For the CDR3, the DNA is TGTGCCAGCAGGCTCCCACCAGCTGTAGCGGGGGCCACAGATACGCAGTATTTT. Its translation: CASRLPPAVAGATDTQYF.

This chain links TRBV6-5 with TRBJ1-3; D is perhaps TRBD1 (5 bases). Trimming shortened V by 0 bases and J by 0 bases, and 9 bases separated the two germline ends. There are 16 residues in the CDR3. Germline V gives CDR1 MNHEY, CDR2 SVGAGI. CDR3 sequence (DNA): TGTGCCAGCAGTTACTCGGGACTTAGCTCTGGAAACACCATATATTTT. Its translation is CASSYSGLSSGNTIYF.

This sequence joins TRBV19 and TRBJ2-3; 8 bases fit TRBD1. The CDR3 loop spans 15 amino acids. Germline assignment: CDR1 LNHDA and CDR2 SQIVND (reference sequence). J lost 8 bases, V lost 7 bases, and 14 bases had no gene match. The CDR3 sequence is CASTVGTGLGGTQYF. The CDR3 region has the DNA TGTGCCAGTACAGTTGGGACAGGACTCGGCGGTACGCAGTATTTT. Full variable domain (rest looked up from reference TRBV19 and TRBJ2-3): DGGITQSPKYLFRKEGQNVTLSCEQNLNHDAMYWYRQDPGQGLRLIYYSQIVNDFQKGDIAEGYSVSREKKESFPLTVTSAQKNPTAFYLCASTVGTGLGGTQYFGPGTRLTVL.

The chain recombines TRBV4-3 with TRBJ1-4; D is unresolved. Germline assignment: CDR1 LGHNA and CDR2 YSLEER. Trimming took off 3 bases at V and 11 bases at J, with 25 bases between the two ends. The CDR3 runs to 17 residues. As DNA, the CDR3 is TGCGCCAGCAGCCACTACGTCGGGAGCAACCTCGAGAGGAAACTGTTTTTT. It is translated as CASSHYVGSNLERKLFF.

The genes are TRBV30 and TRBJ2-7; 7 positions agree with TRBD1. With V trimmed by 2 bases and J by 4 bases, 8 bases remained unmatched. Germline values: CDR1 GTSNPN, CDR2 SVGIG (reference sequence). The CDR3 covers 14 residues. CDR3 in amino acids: CAWSRATGEYEQYF. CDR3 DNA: TGTGCCTGGAGTCGAGCAACAGGGGAATACGAGCAGTACTTC.

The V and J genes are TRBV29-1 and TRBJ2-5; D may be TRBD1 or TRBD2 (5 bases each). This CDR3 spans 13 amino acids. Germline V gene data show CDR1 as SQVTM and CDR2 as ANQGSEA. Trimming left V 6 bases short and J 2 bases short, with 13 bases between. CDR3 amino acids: CSVRGQNQETQYF. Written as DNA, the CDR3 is TGCAGCGTGAGGGGTCAGAATCAAGAGACCCAGTACTTC.

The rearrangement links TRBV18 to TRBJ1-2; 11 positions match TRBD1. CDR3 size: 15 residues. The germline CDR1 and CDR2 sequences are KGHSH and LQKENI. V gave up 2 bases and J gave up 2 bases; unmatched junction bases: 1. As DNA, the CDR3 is TGTGCCAGCTCACCAGGACAGGGGGCGAACTATGGCTACACCTTC. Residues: CASSPGQGANYGYTF.

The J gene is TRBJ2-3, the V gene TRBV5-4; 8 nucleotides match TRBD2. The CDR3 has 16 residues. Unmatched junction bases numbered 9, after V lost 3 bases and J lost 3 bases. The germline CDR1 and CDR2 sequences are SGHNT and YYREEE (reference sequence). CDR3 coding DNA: TGTGCCAGCAGCTCTTTACTAGCGGCCACAACAGATACGCAGTATTTT. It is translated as CASSSLLAATTDTQYF. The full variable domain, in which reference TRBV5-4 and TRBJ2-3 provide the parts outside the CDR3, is ETGVTQSPTHLIKTRGQQVTLRCSSQSGHNTVSWYQQALGQGPQFIFQYYREEENGRGNFPPRFSGLQFPNYSSELNVNALELDDSALYLCASSSLLAATTDTQYFGPGTRLTVL.

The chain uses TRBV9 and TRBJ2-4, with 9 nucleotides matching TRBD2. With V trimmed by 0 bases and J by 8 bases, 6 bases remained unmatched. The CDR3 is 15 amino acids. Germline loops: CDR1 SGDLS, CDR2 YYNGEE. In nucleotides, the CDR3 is TGTGCCAGCAGCGTAGGCGGGAGGGCCGTGGACATTCAGTACTTC. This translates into CASSVGGRAVDIQYF.

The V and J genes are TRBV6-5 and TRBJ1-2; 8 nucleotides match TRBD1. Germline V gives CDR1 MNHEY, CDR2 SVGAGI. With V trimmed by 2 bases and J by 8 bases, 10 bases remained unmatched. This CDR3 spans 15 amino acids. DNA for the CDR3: TGTGCCAGCAGTTACACCCCGACAGGGGCGGGCGGCTACACCTTC. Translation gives CASSYTPTGAGGYTF.